Shown below are 16 T cell receptor beta chains from a single sample sequenced in a study of OX40 agonist ivuxolimab in advanced cancers. The data were produced by immunoSEQ multiplex PCR, yet TCRdb's version contains in-frame clones alone and is incomplete. This table has just under 85,000 clones, less than 85% appearing once. The source material was CD4+ or CD8+ T cells sorted from blood, sampled in a trial of the OX40 agonist ivuxolimab. The receptors were sampled from an adult with an advanced solid tumor such as melanoma, head and neck, liver or kidney cancer.

The V gene is TRBV5-1, the J gene TRBJ2-2; D may match TRBD1 or TRBD2 (6 bases each). Germline CDR1 SGHRS, CDR2 YFSETQ. The CDR3 consists of 15 residues. Trimming shortened V by 4 bases and J by 5 bases, and 15 bases separated the two germline ends. CDR3 region: CASSRGQGETGELFF. The CDR3 bases are TGCGCCAGCAGCCGGGGGCAGGGAGAGACCGGGGAGCTGTTTTTT.

The V gene is TRBV11-2, the J gene TRBJ1-6, with D uncertain. Germline V CDR1 and CDR2: SGHAT, FQNNGV. The V gene lost 1 base and the J gene lost 9 bases, with 7 bases spanning the gap. The CDR3 extends over 13 amino acids. For the CDR3, the DNA is TGTGCCAGCAGCTTAGTAATGGTTTCACCCCTCCACTTT. Encoded protein: CASSLVMVSPLHF.

On this clone: At the DNA level, this CDR3 is encoded by other sequences in the same sample as well. This chain links TRBV6-6 with TRBJ2-1, with D uncertain. Trimming took off 6 bases at V and 4 bases at J, with 7 bases between the two ends. The CDR3 is 12 residues long. The germline CDR1 and CDR2 sequences are MNHNY and SVGAGI (reference sequence). CDR3 nucleotide sequence: TGTGCCAGCAGCCGCCCATACAATGAGCAGTTCTTC. Translated, it gives CASSRPYNEQFF.

V gene TRBV30 combines with J gene TRBJ1-2; perhaps TRBD1 as D (5 bases). CDR1 is GTSNPN, CDR2 SVGIG, per germline (reference sequence). V shed 3 bases and J shed 7 bases, with 18 bases lying between them. This CDR3 spans 14 amino acids. The CDR3 protein is CAWRPGRGAFGYTF. DNA of the CDR3: TGTGCCTGGAGGCCGGGAAGGGGCGCCTTTGGCTACACCTTC.

The chain carries TRBV29-1 and TRBJ2-1; 8 bases are a match to TRBD2. Germline V gene data show CDR1 as SQVTM and CDR2 as ANQGSEA. Trimming removed 6 bases from V and 4 bases from J; junction bases left unmatched: 8. This CDR3 region has 14 residues. Here the CDR3 reads CSVWEGLAYNEQFF. CDR3 DNA: TGCAGCGTATGGGAAGGACTAGCTTACAATGAGCAGTTCTTC.

The V and J genes are TRBV29-1 and TRBJ1-2; 9 bases fit TRBD1. The V segment lost 0 bases and the J segment 8 bases; nucleotides outside the gene matches: 4. CDR1 and CDR2 (germline): SQVTM, ANQGSEA. The CDR3 extends over 13 amino acids. The CDR3 bases are TGCAGCGTTGAAGAGGGGACAGGGAGAGGCTACACCTTC. It encodes CSVEEGTGRGYTF. Full variable domain (missing parts from reference TRBV29-1 and TRBJ1-2): SAVISQKPSRDICQRGTSLTIQCQVDSQVTMMFWYRQQPGQSLTLIATANQGSEATYESGFVIDKFPISRPNLTFSTLTVSNMSPEDSSIYLCSVEEGTGRGYTFGSGTRLTVV.

The chain joins TRBV7-8 to TRBJ1-1, with D possibly matching TRBD1 (5 bases). Germline V gives CDR1 SGHVS, CDR2 FQNEAQ. Trimming stripped 1 base from V and 7 bases from J, with 16 bases between. The length of the CDR3 is 15 residues. The CDR3 loop reads CASSLGRQFRGEAFF. For the CDR3, the DNA is TGTGCCAGCAGCTTAGGTAGACAGTTCCGAGGTGAAGCTTTCTTT. The full variable domain, rest sourced from reference TRBV7-8 and TRBJ1-1, is GAGVSQSPRYKVAKRGQDVALRCDPISGHVSLFWYQQALGQGPEFLTYFQNEAQLDKSGLPSDRFFAERPEGSVSTLKIQRTQQEDSAVYLCASSLGRQFRGEAFFGQGTRLTVV.

This CDR3 is CASSPGRGAYNEQFF. The CDR3 region has the DNA TGTGCCAGCAGCCCCGGCAGGGGGGCATACAATGAGCAGTTCTTC. The chain has TRBV7-6 and TRBJ2-1; tentative D call: TRBD1 (7 bases). Germline V CDR1 and CDR2: SGHVS, FNYEAQ. V was shortened by 5 bases and J by 4 bases, with 15 bases between the two germline ends. CDR3 length: 15 amino acids. Complete variable domain (other parts from reference TRBV7-6 and TRBJ2-1): GAGVSQSPRYKVTKRGQDVALRCDPISGHVSLYWYRQALGQGPEFLTYFNYEAQQDKSGLPNDRFSAERPEGSISTLTIQRTEQRDSAMYRCASSPGRGAYNEQFFGPGTRLTVL.

V is TRBV2 and J is TRBJ2-3; D is undetermined. Trimming took 4 bases from V and 2 from J, leaving 7 bases between them. Germline values: CDR1 SNHLY, CDR2 FYNNEI. This CDR3 is built from 13 residues. The CDR3 DNA is TGTGCCAGCAGTGGTATCGTCACAGATACGCAGTATTTT. Translated: CASSGIVTDTQYF.

This clone was counted a single time. An end of the junction differs from the germline gene, which may be a read error. This rearrangement joins TRBV7-7 to TRBJ1-1, with 12 bases matching TRBD1. Germline CDR1 is SSHAT and CDR2 is FNYEAQ (reference sequence). The CDR3 sequence is 18 residues long. The CDR3 region is CASSPKLGTGGLNTEAFF. The DNA of the CDR3 is TGTGCTAGCAGCCCCAAACTCGGGACAGGGGGCCTGAACACTGAAGCTTTCTTT.

J is TRBJ1-5 and V is TRBV30; D ambiguous. The CDR3 runs 12 residues. V lost 5 bases and J 9 bases, leaving 14 bases between the germline ends. Germline lookup yields CDR1 GTSNPN and CDR2 SVGIG (reference sequence). The CDR3 region is CAWGRTEGPQHF. The CDR3 DNA is TGTGCCTGGGGAAGAACGGAGGGGCCCCAGCATTTT.

The V call is TRBV10-3, the J call TRBJ2-7; TRBD1 aligns across 9 bases. V lost 0 bases to trimming and J lost 3 bases; unmatched junction nucleotides: 3. Germline V gives CDR1 ENHRY, CDR2 SYGVKD. This CDR3 spans 15 amino acids. CDR3 bases: TGTGCCATCAGTGAGTCGATGACAGGGGGCTACGAGCAGTACTTC. The encoded protein is CAISESMTGGYEQYF.

Concerning this clone itself: This sample also contains other DNA sequences that code for the same CDR3. This chain connects TRBV19 to TRBJ1-2; D gene unclear. CDR1 is LNHDA, CDR2 SQIVND, per germline (reference sequence). The CDR3 has 11 amino acids. Trimming stripped 4 bases from V and 2 bases from J, with 2 bases between. The CDR3 DNA reads TGTGCCAGTAGTAGGAACTATGGCTACACCTTC. It translates to CASSRNYGYTF.

This chain connects TRBV5-1 to TRBJ2-3; 11 bases map to TRBD2. V lost 0 bases and J lost 0; bases outside the gene matches: 0. The V gene's germline CDR1 is SGHRS and CDR2 YFSETQ. The CDR3 is 16 amino acids. The CDR3 DNA sequence: TGCGCCAGCAGCTTGGGGACTAGCGGGAGCACAGATACGCAGTATTTT. The encoded protein is CASSLGTSGSTDTQYF.

For the CDR3, the DNA is TGTGCCAGTAGTACTCAGGGACTTAATGAAAAACTGTTTTTT. Protein: CASSTQGLNEKLFF. The chain employs TRBV19 and TRBJ1-4; D is possibly TRBD1 (5 bases). Germline V lookup: CDR1 LNHDA, CDR2 SQIVND (reference sequence). V was trimmed by 4 bases and J by 4 bases, leaving 10 bases between them. The CDR3 covers 14 residues.

The sample holds a few counts of this clone. V is TRBV7-3 and J is TRBJ2-1, with D perhaps matching TRBD2 (6 bases). Germline V gene sequence: CDR1 SGHTA, CDR2 FQGTGA. Trimming removed 1 base at V and 7 bases at J, with 8 bases between. The CDR3 totals 13 residues. This CDR3 reads CASSLRGRNEQFF. CDR3 bases: TGTGCCAGCAGCTTAAGGGGGAGGAATGAGCAGTTCTTC.